This entry describes one T cell receptor (beta chain). This specimen belongs to a study of blood T cell repertoires in COVID-19. Germline CDR1 reads SGHTA; CDR2 reads FQGNSA. Unmatched junction bases numbered 4, after V lost 6 bases and J lost 6 bases. This CDR3 region has 13 residues. The table came from immunoSEQ multiplex PCR; TCRdb's copy has only in-frame clones and leaves some out. The table includes about 210,000 clones, 70% to 90% detected once. The J gene is TRBJ1-2, the V gene TRBV7-2; 10 nucleotides match TRBD1. Sequencing used peripheral blood. The origin of this receptor is a woman in her forties or fifties with active or convalescent COVID-19. The CDR3 nucleotides read TGTGCCAGCAGAAGGGGGACAGGGGATGGCTACACCTTC. This gives the protein CASRRGTGDGYTF.